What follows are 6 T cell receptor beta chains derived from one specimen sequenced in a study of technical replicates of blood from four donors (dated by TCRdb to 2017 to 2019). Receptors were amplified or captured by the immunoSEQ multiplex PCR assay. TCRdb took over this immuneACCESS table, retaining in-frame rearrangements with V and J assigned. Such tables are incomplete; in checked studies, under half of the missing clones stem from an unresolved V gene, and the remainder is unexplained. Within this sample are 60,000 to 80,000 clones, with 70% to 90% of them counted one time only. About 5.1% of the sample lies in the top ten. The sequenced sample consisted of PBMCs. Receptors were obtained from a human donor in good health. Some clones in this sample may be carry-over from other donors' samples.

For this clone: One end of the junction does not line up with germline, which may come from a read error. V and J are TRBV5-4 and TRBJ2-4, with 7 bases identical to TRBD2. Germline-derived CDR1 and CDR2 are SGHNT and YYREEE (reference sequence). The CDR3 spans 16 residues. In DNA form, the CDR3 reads TGTGCCAGCAGATTGGGAGGGCGCGATGACAAAAACATTCAGTACTTC. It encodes CASRLGGRDDKNIQYF.

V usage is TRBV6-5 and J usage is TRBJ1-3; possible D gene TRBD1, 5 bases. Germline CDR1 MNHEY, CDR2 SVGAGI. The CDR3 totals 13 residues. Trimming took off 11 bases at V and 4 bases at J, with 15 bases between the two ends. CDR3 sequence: CAPSGAKGNTIYF. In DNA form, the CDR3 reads TGTGCCCCCTCTGGGGCGAAAGGAAACACCATATATTTT.

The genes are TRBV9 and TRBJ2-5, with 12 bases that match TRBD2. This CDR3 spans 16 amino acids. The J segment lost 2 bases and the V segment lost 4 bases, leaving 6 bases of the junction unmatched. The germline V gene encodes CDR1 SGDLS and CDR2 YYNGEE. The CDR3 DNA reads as TGTGCCAGCAGCAAGGGGACTAGCGGGTGGCAAGAGACCCAGTACTTC. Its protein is CASSKGTSGWQETQYF.

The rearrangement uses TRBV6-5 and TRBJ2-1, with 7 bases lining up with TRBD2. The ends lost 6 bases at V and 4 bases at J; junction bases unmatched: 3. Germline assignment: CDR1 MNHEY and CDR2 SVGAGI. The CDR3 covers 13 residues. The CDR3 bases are TGTGCCAGCAGAGGACTAGGGTACAATGAGCAGTTCTTC. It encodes CASRGLGYNEQFF.

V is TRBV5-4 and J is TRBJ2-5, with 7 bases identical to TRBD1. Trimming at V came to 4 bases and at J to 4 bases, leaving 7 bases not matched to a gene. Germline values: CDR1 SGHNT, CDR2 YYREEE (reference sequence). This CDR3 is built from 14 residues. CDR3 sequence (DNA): TGTGCCAGCAGCGCAGACAGGGTCGGAGAGACCCAGTACTTC. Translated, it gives CASSADRVGETQYF.

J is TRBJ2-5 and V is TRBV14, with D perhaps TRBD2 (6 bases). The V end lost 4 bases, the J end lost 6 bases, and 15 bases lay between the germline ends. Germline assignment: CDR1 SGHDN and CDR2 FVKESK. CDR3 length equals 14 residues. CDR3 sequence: CASSLRREMKTQYF. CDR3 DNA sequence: TGTGCCAGCAGCCTAAGGAGGGAAATGAAGACCCAGTACTTC.